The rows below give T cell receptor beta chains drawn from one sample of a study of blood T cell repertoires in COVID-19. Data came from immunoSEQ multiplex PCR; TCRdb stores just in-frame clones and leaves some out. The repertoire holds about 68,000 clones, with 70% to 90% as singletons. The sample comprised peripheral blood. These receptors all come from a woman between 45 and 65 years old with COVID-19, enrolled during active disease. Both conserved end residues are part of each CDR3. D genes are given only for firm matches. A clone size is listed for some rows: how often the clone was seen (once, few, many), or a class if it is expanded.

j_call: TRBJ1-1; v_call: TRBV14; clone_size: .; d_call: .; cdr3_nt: TGTGCCAGCAGCCAAGTAGCGTCGGACTATGAAGCTTTCTTT; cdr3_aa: CASSQVASDYEAFF
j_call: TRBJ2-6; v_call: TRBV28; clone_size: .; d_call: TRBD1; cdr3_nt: TGTGCCACCGGACAGGGGGCGAGCTCTGGGGCCAACGTCCTGACTTTC; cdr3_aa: CATGQGASSGANVLTF
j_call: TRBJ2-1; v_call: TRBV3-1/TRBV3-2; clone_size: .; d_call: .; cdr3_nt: TGTGCCAGCAGCCACGTTTACAATGAGCAGTTCTTC; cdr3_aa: CASSHVYNEQFF
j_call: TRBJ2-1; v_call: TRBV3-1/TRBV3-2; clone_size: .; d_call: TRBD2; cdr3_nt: TGTGCCAGCAGCCAAGATCGACTAGCGGGCAGGGAGCAGTTCTTC; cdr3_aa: CASSQDRLAGREQFF
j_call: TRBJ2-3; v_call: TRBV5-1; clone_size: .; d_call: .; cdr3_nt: TGCGCCAGCAGCTCGACAGATTCTAGCACAGATACGCAGTATTTT; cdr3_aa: CASSSTDSSTDTQYF
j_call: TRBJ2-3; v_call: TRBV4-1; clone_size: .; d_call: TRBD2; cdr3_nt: TGCGCCAGCAGCCATGGCTTCGTTGTGCGGGGGAGCACAGATACGCAGTATTTT; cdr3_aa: CASSHGFVVRGSTDTQYF
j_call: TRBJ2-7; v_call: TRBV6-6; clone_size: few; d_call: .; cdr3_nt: TGTGCCAGCAGTTTTGCAACATTCTACGAGCAGTACTTC; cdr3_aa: CASSFATFYEQYF
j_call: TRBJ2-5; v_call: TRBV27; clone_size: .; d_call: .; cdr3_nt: TGTGCCAGCAGCAGCTGGGAGCCAGAGACCCAGTACTTC; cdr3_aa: CASSSWEPETQYF
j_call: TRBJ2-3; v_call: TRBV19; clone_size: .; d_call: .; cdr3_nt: TGTGCCAGTAGTTTGATTCCAGGGCCAGATACGCAGTATTTT; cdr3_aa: CASSLIPGPDTQYF
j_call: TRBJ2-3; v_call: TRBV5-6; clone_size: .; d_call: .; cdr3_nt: TGTGCCAGCAGTTTTTCCGGGACAGCGGGCGATACGCAGTATTTT; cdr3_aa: CASSFSGTAGDTQYF
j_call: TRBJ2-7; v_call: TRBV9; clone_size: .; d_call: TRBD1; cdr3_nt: TGTGCCAGCAGCGCACAGGGGTCCCTCGGCGAGCAGTACTTC; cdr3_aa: CASSAQGSLGEQYF
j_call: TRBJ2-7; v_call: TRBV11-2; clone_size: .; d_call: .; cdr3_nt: TGTGCCAGCAGCGGCGGGAAAAGACCCTACGAGCAGTACTTC; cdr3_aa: CASSGGKRPYEQYF
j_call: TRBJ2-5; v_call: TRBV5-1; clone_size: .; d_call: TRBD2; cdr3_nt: TGCGCCAGCAGCCCGGGGGGGGAGACCCAGTACTTC; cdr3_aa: CASSPGGETQYF
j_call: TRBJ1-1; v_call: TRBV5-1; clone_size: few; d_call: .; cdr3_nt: TGCGCCAGCAGCTCCATGACACTTTACACTGAAGCTTTCTTT; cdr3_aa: CASSSMTLYTEAFF
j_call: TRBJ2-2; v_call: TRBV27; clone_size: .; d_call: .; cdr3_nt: TGTGCCAGCAGTGACAGGGCGGGGACCGGGGAGCTGTTTTTT; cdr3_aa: CASSDRAGTGELFF
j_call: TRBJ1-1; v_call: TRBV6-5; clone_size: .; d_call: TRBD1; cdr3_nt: TGTGCCAGCGGCAGGGGGCAGAACACTGAAGCTTTCTTT; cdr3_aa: CASGRGQNTEAFF
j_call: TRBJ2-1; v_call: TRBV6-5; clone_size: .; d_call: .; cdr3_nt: TGTGCCAGCAAGAGGGAGCAGTCCCCCGGCAATGAGCAGTTCTTC; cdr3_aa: CASKREQSPGNEQFF
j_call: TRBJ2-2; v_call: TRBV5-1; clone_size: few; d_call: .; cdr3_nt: TGCGCCAGCAGCTTGGCCTTCGGGAGCGGTGGCGGGGAGCTGTTTTTT; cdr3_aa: CASSLAFGSGGGELFF
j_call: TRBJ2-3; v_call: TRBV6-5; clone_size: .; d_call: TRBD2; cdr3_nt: TGTGCCAGCAGTTACCCCGGGATAGCGGGAGTCAGTACGCAGTATTTT; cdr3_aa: CASSYPGIAGVSTQYF
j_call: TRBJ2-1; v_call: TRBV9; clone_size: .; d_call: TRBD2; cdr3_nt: TGTGCCAGCGACCCGAGCGGGAGCTCCTACAATGAGCAGTTCTTC; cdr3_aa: CASDPSGSSYNEQFF
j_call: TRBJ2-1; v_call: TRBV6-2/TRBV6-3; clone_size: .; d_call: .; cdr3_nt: TGTGCCAGCAGCCGACGGGAGTGGCATGAGCAGTTCTTC; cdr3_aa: CASSRREWHEQFF
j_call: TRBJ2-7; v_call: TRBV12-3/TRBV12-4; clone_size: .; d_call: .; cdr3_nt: TGTGCCAGCAGTTTTGAGACGGGCTACGAGCAGTACTTC; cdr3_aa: CASSFETGYEQYF
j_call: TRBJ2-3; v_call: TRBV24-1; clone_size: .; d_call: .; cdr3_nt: TGTGCCACCAGTGATTTAGCGGCCTCAGATACGCAGTATTTT; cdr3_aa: CATSDLAASDTQYF
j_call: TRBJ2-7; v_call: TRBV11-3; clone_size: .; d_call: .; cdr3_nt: TGTGCCAGCAGCTTAGCCCCAGTCAATATTTACGAGCAGTACTTC; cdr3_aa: CASSLAPVNIYEQYF
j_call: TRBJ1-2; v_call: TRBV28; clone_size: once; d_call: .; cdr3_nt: TGTGCCAGCAGCCCGGGTGGATTACACGGCTACACCTTC; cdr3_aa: CASSPGGLHGYTF
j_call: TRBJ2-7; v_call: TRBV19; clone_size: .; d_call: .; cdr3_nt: TGTGCCAGTCGGTGTGAGCAGTACTTC; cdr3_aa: CASRCEQYF
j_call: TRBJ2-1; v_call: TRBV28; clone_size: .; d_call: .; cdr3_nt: TGTGCCAGCAGTTTACCGCAAGGGGGACCCCCCTACTACAATGAGCAGTTCTTC; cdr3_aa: CASSLPQGGPPYYNEQFF
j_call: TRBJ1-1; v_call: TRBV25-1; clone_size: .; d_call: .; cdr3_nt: TGTGCCAGCAGTCTAGGACAGAACTTGGGGCTGAACACTGAAGCTTTCTTT; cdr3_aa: CASSLGQNLGLNTEAFF
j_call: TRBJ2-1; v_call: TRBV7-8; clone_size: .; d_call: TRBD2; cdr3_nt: TGTGCCAGCAGCTTAGTGTTAGCGGGGAATGAGCAGTTCTTC; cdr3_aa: CASSLVLAGNEQFF
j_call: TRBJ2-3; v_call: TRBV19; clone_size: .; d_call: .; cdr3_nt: TGTGCCAGTAGTACTTTTGATACGCAGTATTTT; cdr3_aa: CASSTFDTQYF
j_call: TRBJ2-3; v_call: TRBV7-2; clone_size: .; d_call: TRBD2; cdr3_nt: TGTGCCAGCAGCTTAGACCTAGCGGGAGGGCCAGATACGCAGTATTTT; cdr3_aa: CASSLDLAGGPDTQYF
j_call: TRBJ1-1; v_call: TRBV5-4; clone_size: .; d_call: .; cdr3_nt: TGTGCCAGCACTGGAACGGGCACTGAAGCTTTCTTT; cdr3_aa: CASTGTGTEAFF
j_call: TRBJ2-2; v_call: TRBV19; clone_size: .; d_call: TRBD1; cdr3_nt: TGTGCCAGTATGAGGGACAGGGGGCTTTTCACGAACACCGGGGAGCTGTTTTTT; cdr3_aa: CASMRDRGLFTNTGELFF
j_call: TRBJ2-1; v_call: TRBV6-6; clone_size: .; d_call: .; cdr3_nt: TGTGCCAGCACTTCTACTAGCCCCTACAATGAGCAGTTCTTC; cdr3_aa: CASTSTSPYNEQFF
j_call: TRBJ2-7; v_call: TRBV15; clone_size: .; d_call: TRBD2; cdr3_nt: TGTGCCACCAGCAGATCGCGGGGGAGTGAGCAGTACTTC; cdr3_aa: CATSRSRGSEQYF
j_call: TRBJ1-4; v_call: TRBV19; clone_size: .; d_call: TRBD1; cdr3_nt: TGTGCCAGTAGTTCCCACAGGGGCCCCTCTGAAAAACTGTTTTTT; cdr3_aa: CASSSHRGPSEKLFF
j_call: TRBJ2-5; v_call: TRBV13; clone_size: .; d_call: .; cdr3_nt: TGTGCCAGCAGCTTAAGGGGCCCCCAAGAGACCCAGTACTTC; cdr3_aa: CASSLRGPQETQYF
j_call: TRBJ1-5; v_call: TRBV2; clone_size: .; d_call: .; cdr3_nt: TGTGCCAGCAGGGTACAGGGAGAGCGGCAGCCCCAGCATTTT; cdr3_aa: CASRVQGERQPQHF
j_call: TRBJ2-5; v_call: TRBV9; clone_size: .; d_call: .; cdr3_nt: TGTGCCAGCAGCGTAGGAGGAGGGGGCCACCTCAGAGGTACCCAGTACTTC; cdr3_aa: CASSVGGGGHLRGTQYF
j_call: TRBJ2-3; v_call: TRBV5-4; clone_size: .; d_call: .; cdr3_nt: TGTGCCAGCAGCGGCGGTCCCTCAGCGTATGCCACAGATACGCAGTATTTT; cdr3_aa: CASSGGPSAYATDTQYF
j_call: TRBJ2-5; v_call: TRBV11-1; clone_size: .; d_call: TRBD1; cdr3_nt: TGTGCCAGCAGCTTGAAGGGACAGCAAGAGACCCAGTACTTC; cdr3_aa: CASSLKGQQETQYF
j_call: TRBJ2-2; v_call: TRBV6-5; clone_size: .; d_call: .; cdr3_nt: TGTGCCAGCAGTAGACAGTTAAGGAACACCGGGGAGCTGTTTTTT; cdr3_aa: CASSRQLRNTGELFF
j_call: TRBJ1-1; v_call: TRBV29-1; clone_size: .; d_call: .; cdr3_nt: TGCAGCGTTGGTTCCGGGGGGCGGATTTGGAACACTGAAGCTTTCTTT; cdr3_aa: CSVGSGGRIWNTEAFF
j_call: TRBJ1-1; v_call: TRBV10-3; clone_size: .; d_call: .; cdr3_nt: TGTGCCATCAGAATCCCGGGGATTGAAGCTTTCTTT; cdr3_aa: CAIRIPGIEAFF
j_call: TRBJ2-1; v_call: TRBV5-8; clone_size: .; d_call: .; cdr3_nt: TGTGCCAGCAGCTCCGCGCGGGTGGGGAATGAGCAGTTCTTC; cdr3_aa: CASSSARVGNEQFF
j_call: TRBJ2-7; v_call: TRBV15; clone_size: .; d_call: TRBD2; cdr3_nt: TGTGCCACCAGCTTCGGCAGATGGCTAGCGGGAGGTTCGTCTTACGAGCAGTACTTC; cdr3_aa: CATSFGRWLAGGSSYEQYF
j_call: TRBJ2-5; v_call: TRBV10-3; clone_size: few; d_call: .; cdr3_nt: TGTGCCTCCGGCCCGGGAGAGACCCAGTACTTC; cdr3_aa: CASGPGETQYF
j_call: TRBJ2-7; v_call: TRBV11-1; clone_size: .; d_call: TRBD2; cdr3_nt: TGTGCCAGCAGCCAAGGGGAGACTAGCGCCCACCACGAGCAGTACTTC; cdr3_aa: CASSQGETSAHHEQYF
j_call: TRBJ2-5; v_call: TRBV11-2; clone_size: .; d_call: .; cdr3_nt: TGTGCCAGCAGCTTGACTGGATCGGAGACCCAGTACTTC; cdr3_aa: CASSLTGSETQYF
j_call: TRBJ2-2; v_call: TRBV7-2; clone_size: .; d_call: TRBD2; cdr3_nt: TGTGCCAGCAGCTTAATCACTAGCGGGAAGTCCGGGGAGCTGTTTTTT; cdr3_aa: CASSLITSGKSGELFF
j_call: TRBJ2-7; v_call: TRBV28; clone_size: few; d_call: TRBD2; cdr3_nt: TGTGCCAGCAGTTTCATAGCGGGGGATTACGAGCAGTACTTC; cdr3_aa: CASSFIAGDYEQYF
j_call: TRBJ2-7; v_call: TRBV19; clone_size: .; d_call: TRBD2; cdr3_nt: TGTGCCAGTAGTATCGGTCTAGCGGACTCCTACGAGCAGTACTTC; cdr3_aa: CASSIGLADSYEQYF
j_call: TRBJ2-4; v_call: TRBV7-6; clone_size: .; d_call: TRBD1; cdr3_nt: TGTGCCAGCAGCATAGGACAGGGAAACATTCAGTACTTC; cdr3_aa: CASSIGQGNIQYF
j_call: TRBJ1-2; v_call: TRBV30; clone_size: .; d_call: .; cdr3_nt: TGTGCCGGAGGGCGGGGAGACTATGGCTACACCTTC; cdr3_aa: CAGGRGDYGYTF
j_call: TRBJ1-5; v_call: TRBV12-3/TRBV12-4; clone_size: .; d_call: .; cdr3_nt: TGTGCCAGCAGTTCGGGGGGGGATCAGCCCCAGCATTTT; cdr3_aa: CASSSGGDQPQHF
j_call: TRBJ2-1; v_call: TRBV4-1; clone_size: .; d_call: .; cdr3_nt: TGCGCCAGCAGCCCTAGGACAGACAATGAGCAGTTCTTC; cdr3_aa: CASSPRTDNEQFF
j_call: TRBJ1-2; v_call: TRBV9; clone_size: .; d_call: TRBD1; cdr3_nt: TGTGCCAGCAGCGTAGGGACAGGGGGTCGGTATGGCTACACCTTC; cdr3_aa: CASSVGTGGRYGYTF
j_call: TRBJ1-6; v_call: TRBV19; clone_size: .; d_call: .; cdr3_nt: TGTGCCAGTAGTGCGGGATCCGATAATTCACCCCTCCACTTT; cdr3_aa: CASSAGSDNSPLHF
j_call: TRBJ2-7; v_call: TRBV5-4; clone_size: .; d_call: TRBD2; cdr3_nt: TGTGCCAGCAGTTCCCTAGCGGGAGACGAGCAGTACTTC; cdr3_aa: CASSSLAGDEQYF